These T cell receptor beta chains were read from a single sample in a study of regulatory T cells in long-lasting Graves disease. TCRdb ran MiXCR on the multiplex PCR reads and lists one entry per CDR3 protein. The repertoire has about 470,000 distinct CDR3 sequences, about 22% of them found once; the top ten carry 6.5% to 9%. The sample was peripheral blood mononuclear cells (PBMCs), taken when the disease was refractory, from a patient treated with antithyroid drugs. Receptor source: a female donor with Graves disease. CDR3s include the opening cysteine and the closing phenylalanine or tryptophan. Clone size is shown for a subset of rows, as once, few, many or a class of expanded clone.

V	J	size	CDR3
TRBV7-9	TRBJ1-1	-	CASSGGDGTEAFF
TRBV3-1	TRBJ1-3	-	CASSFDRDSGNTIYF
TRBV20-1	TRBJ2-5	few	CSARPPAMGQETQYF
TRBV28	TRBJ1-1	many	CASSSSGPQEAFF
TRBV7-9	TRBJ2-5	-	CASSLGGLAVGETQYF
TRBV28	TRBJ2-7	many	CASSSAGGTYEQYF
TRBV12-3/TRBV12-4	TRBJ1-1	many	CASSLRENTEAFF
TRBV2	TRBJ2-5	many	CASSERERRSQYF
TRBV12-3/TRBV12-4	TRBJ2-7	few	CASSLVGGGRYEQYF
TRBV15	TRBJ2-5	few	CATSKRGARFSETQYF
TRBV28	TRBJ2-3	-	CASSPQVVGGTDTQYF